These 29 T cell receptor beta chains came from one sample sequenced in a study of long-term antiretroviral therapy in people with HIV. An immunoSEQ assay, version v3.0, was performed at survey level. The protocol was immunoSEQ multiplex PCR, while the TCRdb copy is restricted to in-frame clones and leaves out a portion. Of 30,000 to 40,000 clones listed, about 85% are singletons. Sequences were derived from unsorted PBMCs, sampled 1.1 years after starting antiretroviral therapy. The receptors were gathered from a man aged 18 to 29 with HIV.

The genes are TRBV6-5 and TRBJ1-1; D uncertain. The CDR3 loop spans 14 amino acids. The V end lost 6 bases, the J end lost 0 bases, and 11 bases lay between the germline ends. In germline, CDR1 is MNHEY, CDR2 SVGAGI. CDR3 sequence (DNA): TGTGCCAGCAGAATTGGGCGACTGAACACTGAAGCTTTCTTT. Its translation: CASRIGRLNTEAFF.

The V gene is TRBV4-1, the J gene TRBJ1-2; D not resolved. V lost 0 bases to trimming and J lost 1 base, with 12 bases between them. The germline V gene encodes CDR1 MGHRA and CDR2 YSYEKL. CDR3 size: 16 residues. The CDR3 nucleotides read TGCGCCAGCAGCCAAGAGGCGCGGGTGGGTAACTATGGCTACACCTTC. It codes for CASSQEARVGNYGYTF.

The genes are TRBV29-1 and TRBJ1-1, with D maybe TRBD1 (5 bases). Trimming removed 4 bases from V and 5 bases from J, with 14 bases in between. Germline CDR1 is SQVTM and CDR2 is ANQGSEA. The CDR3 sequence is 13 residues long. CDR3 coding DNA: TGCAGCGTTGCTGAGGCAGGGCGGACTGAAGCTTTCTTT. Encoded protein: CSVAEAGRTEAFF.

The chain is built from TRBV6-6 and TRBJ1-4; 9 nucleotides agree with TRBD1. Germline CDR1 and CDR2: MNHNY and SVGAGI (reference sequence). The V segment lost 6 bases and the J segment 10 bases; nucleotides outside the gene matches: 9. The length of the CDR3 is 14 residues. The CDR3 DNA follows: TGTGCCAGCAGAAATACAGGGGGCGAAGGAAAACTGTTTTTT. It is translated as CASRNTGGEGKLFF.

V is TRBV30 and J is TRBJ1-5; D is uncertain. Germline CDR1 reads GTSNPN; CDR2 reads SVGIG (reference sequence). V gave up 2 bases and J gave up 5 bases, with 10 bases separating them. The length of the CDR3 is 13 residues. The CDR3: CAWSSTYDQPQHF. As DNA, the CDR3 is TGTGCCTGGAGTTCAACGTACGATCAGCCCCAGCATTTT.

The chain links TRBV6-5 to TRBJ2-7; D is ambiguous. Germline assignment: CDR1 MNHEY and CDR2 SVGAGI. This CDR3 is 12 amino acids long. Trimming cost V 5 bases and J 2 bases, with 7 bases left between them. The CDR3 DNA reads TGTGCCAGCAGTGGCACAGCCTACGAGCAGTACTTC. This codes for CASSGTAYEQYF.

The V gene is TRBV11-1, the J gene TRBJ2-2; no definite D call. The germline V gene has CDR1 SGHAT and CDR2 FQDESV (reference sequence). The CDR3 runs to 14 residues. Trimming pared 2 bases from V and 1 base from J, leaving 5 bases between. As DNA, the CDR3 is TGTGCCAGCAGCTTATTGAGGAACACCGGGGAGCTGTTTTTT. Residues: CASSLLRNTGELFF.

V usage is TRBV6-5 and J usage is TRBJ1-1; TRBD1 agrees at 8 bases. V lost 1 base, J lost 9 bases, and 7 bases stayed unmatched. The CDR3 extends over 14 amino acids. Germline CDR1 is MNHEY and CDR2 is SVGAGI. As DNA, the CDR3 is TGTGCCAGCAGTTACTTACAGGGGGTAGGGCAAGCTTTCTTT. Encoded protein: CASSYLQGVGQAFF.

The CDR3 loop is CASSPTTRDTSTDTQYF. Written as DNA, the CDR3 is TGTGCCAGCAGCCCCACGACCAGGGACACAAGCACAGATACGCAGTATTTT. The chain has TRBV6-4 and TRBJ2-3; D perhaps matches TRBD1 (6 bases). From germline, CDR1 is MRHNA and CDR2 SNTAGT. CDR3 length equals 17 residues. V lost 6 bases, J lost 0 bases, and 19 bases lay in between.

This rearrangement joins TRBV4-1 to TRBJ1-1, with unresolved D. From germline, CDR1 is MGHRA and CDR2 YSYEKL. The CDR3 totals 14 residues. The ends were cut back, 5 bases at V and 8 bases at J, with 18 bases in the middle. CDR3 residues: CASSTRPFYPEAFF. The CDR3 DNA reads TGCGCCAGCAGCACCCGACCGTTTTACCCAGAAGCTTTCTTT.

V usage is TRBV6-5 and J usage is TRBJ1-1; 10 bases map to TRBD1. Unmatched junction bases numbered 12, after V lost 4 bases and J lost 7 bases. This CDR3 contains 16 residues. Germline V gene sequence: CDR1 MNHEY, CDR2 SVGAGI. This chain's CDR3 is CASSLTGGKNGDEAFF. The CDR3 DNA is TGTGCCAGCAGTTTGACAGGGGGCAAGAATGGCGATGAAGCTTTCTTT.

The CDR3 loop is CASSEGGVNIQYF. Written as DNA, the CDR3 is TGTGCCAGCAGTGAAGGGGGGGTAAACATTCAGTACTTC. This chain uses TRBV2 with TRBJ2-4; possibly TRBD2 for D (6 bases). Between the trimmed V and J ends, which lost 1 base and 6 bases, there was a span of 7 bases. Germline V lookup: CDR1 SNHLY, CDR2 FYNNEI. The CDR3 covers 13 residues.

The chain uses TRBV10-1 and TRBJ2-2; 7 nucleotides agree with TRBD1. With 2 bases clipped from V and 5 bases from J, the junction kept 5 bases outside the gene matches. Germline lookup yields CDR1 WNHNN and CDR2 SYGVQD (reference sequence). This CDR3 has 15 residues. The CDR3 reads CASSESYRGTGELFF. CDR3 sequence (DNA): TGCGCCAGCAGTGAGAGCTACAGGGGAACCGGGGAGCTGTTTTTT.

The chain couples TRBV6-1 to TRBJ1-6; no firm D call. The CDR3 has 16 residues. Looked up from germline, CDR1 is MNHNS and CDR2 is SASEGT. Trimming took off 0 bases at V and 7 bases at J, with 13 bases between the two ends. CDR3 sequence reads: CASSEALQVLNSPLHF. The DNA for the CDR3 is TGTGCCAGCAGTGAAGCGCTCCAGGTTCTAAATTCACCCCTCCACTTT.

This clone was observed once. The J gene is TRBJ1-5, the V gene TRBV12-2; the tabulated D call, TRBD1, remains unverified against the DNA. TRBV12-2 is described as a pseudogene. The CDR3 loop spans 16 amino acids. CDR3 nucleotide sequence: TGTGCAAGTCGCCCCTTGGGGGCTTGTAGCAATCAGCCCCAGCATTTT. The encoded protein is CASRPLGACSNQPQHF.

V usage is TRBV5-1 and J usage is TRBJ2-7; TRBD1 aligns across 8 bases. Germline CDR1 SGHRS, CDR2 YFSETQ. CDR3 length: 15 residues. V dropped 4 bases and J dropped 5; count of bases not matched to a gene: 11. The CDR3 region has the DNA TGCGCCAGCAGCAACCCAGGGGGCATCGGGGACGAGCAGTACTTC. Protein: CASSNPGGIGDEQYF.

V usage is TRBV30 and J usage is TRBJ2-7, with 9 bases that match TRBD2. Germline CDR1 is GTSNPN and CDR2 is SVGIG (reference sequence). J lost 2 bases, V lost 0 bases, and 8 bases had no gene match. CDR3 length: 16 residues. The CDR3 DNA is TGTGCCTGGAGTGTACCAGGACTAGCGAAAACCTACGAGCAGTACTTC. Residues: CAWSVPGLAKTYEQYF.

This rearrangement joins TRBV25-1 to TRBJ1-1, with D perhaps TRBD1 (5 bases). Trimming took off 3 bases at V and 5 bases at J, with 13 bases between the two ends. In germline, CDR1 is MGHDK, CDR2 SYGVNS. The CDR3 totals 14 residues. Here the CDR3 reads CASSDWGPLTEAFF. The CDR3 region has the DNA TGTGCCAGCAGTGACTGGGGACCTCTAACTGAAGCTTTCTTT.

The V gene is TRBV10-3, the J gene TRBJ1-1; D unresolved. The CDR3 spans 13 residues. CDR1 and CDR2 (germline): ENHRY, SYGVKD. Trimming left V 8 bases short and J 5 bases short, with 15 bases between. CDR3 in amino acids: CAIVSLLGTEAFF. CDR3 bases: TGTGCCATCGTGAGTCTCCTAGGGACTGAAGCTTTCTTT.

This chain links TRBV27 with TRBJ1-1, with D possibly matching TRBD1 (5 bases). With 1 base removed from V and 5 bases from J, the gap between germline ends came to 14 bases. Germline V lookup: CDR1 MNHEY, CDR2 SMNVEV (reference sequence). This CDR3 is built from 15 residues. CDR3 residues: CASSLFGATSTEAFF. Here the CDR3 DNA reads TGTGCCAGCAGTTTATTTGGGGCTACATCGACTGAAGCTTTCTTT.

The chain uses TRBV6-1 and TRBJ2-7; 7 bases line up with TRBD2. The CDR3 is 14 amino acids. CDR1 MNHNS and CDR2 SASEGT come from the germline V gene. The V gene end was trimmed by 11 bases and the J gene end by 2 bases; junction bases not matched to a gene: 12. The CDR3 DNA reads TGTGCCGCAAGTTCCTTTGGGGGGGCCTACGAGCAGTACTTC. As protein: CAASSFGGAYEQYF.

J is TRBJ1-5 and V is TRBV7-9; no clear D. The CDR3 runs to 14 residues. From germline, CDR1 is SEHNR and CDR2 FQNEAQ (reference sequence). Trimming took 2 bases from V and 3 from J, leaving 8 bases between them. Here the CDR3 reads CASSLSSYNQPQHF. In DNA, the CDR3 is TGTGCCAGCAGCTTATCCAGCTACAATCAGCCCCAGCATTTT.

This clone was counted a single time. The chain joins TRBV19 to TRBJ2-1; TRBD2 agrees at 14 bases. Germline CDR1 LNHDA, CDR2 SQIVND (reference sequence). CDR3 length: 17 amino acids. V lost 5 bases to trimming and J lost 3 bases; unmatched junction nucleotides: 6. The CDR3 is CASSSRTSGRIYNEQFF. CDR3 DNA sequence: TGTGCCAGTAGTTCTAGGACTAGCGGGAGGATCTACAATGAGCAGTTCTTC.

This chain links TRBV14 with TRBJ2-7; the D is unclear. Trimming took 2 bases from V and 0 from J, leaving 14 bases between them. CDR1 SGHDN and CDR2 FVKESK come from the germline V gene. There are 16 residues in the CDR3. This chain's CDR3 is CASSQSKWTSSYEQYF. The CDR3 bases are TGTGCCAGCAGCCAATCAAAATGGACCAGCTCCTACGAGCAGTACTTC.

The gene calls are TRBV6-1 and TRBJ1-6; 7 nucleotides line up with TRBD1. This CDR3 region has 16 residues. Unmatched junction bases numbered 3, after V lost 1 base and J lost 3 bases. CDR1 and CDR2 (germline): MNHNS, SASEGT. This CDR3 is CASSEDPGGYNSPLHF. For the CDR3, the DNA is TGTGCCAGCAGTGAAGACCCAGGGGGCTATAATTCACCCCTCCACTTT.

The chain joins TRBV20-1 to TRBJ2-1; D not resolved. V was shortened by 1 base and J by 6 bases, with 4 bases between the two germline ends. CDR1 is DFQATT and CDR2 is SNEGSKA in the germline V gene (reference sequence). The CDR3 is 11 residues long. Here the CDR3 reads CSARVLNEQFF. Here the CDR3 DNA reads TGCAGTGCTAGAGTCCTCAATGAGCAGTTCTTC.

The chain carries TRBV5-1 and TRBJ2-7; D not resolved. The ends were cut back, 2 bases at V and 2 bases at J, with 11 bases in the middle. Germline CDR1 is SGHRS and CDR2 is YFSETQ. This CDR3 spans 14 amino acids. As DNA, the CDR3 is TGCGCCAGCAGCTTAGAAGGACCACCCTACGAGCAGTACTTC. It yields the protein CASSLEGPPYEQYF.

By frequency in the sample, this clone is medium-sized. Other DNA sequences from this sample encode an identical CDR3 as well. The chain's CDR3 is CAWNQGGELFF. As DNA, the CDR3 is TGTGCCTGGAACCAGGGCGGGGAGCTGTTTTTT. This sequence joins TRBV30 and TRBJ2-2; TRBD1 is a possible D gene (5 bases). The CDR3 covers 11 residues. CDR1 GTSNPN and CDR2 SVGIG come from the germline V gene (reference sequence). V was shortened by 4 bases and J by 7 bases, with 7 bases between the two germline ends.

This sequence joins TRBV6-1 and TRBJ2-7, with 11 nucleotides matching TRBD2. Germline loops: CDR1 MNHNS, CDR2 SASEGT. CDR3 size: 14 residues. J gave up 5 bases and V 2 bases, and 2 bases lay outside the gene matches. The CDR3 loop is CASSELAGGHEQYF. CDR3 sequence (DNA): TGTGCCAGCAGTGAACTAGCGGGGGGCCACGAGCAGTACTTC.